This TCR beta chain was retrieved from a study of shared clonotypes between healthy human individuals. Every subset had its genomic DNA shared out evenly among several immunoSEQ plates. Only in-frame clones appear in the TCRdb table, and some are missing; sequencing was by immunoSEQ multiplex PCR. The sample holds roughly 890,000 clones, more than 85% seen once. There are 14 residues in the CDR3. V lost 6 bases, J lost 1 base, and 16 bases lay in between. Germline CDR1 and CDR2: SQVTM and ANQGSEA. Of note for this clone: Its target is not known.

Broader study findings: Naive CD4 clonotype sharing across several donors was about 5.3%. An expected dependence of interdonor clonotype sharing on sequencing depth was noted. As a rule, naive subsets had a larger estimated richness than memory subsets.

CD45RO negativity and positive selection for CCR7 defined naive CD8 cells, a population that excluded terminally differentiated effector memory CD45RA+ cells. The sequence derives from a man between 25 and 39 years old in good health. Sample: naive CD8+ T cells sorted from blood. The V call is TRBV29-1, the J call TRBJ2-7; tentatively, D is TRBD1 or TRBD2 (5 bases each). The CDR3 DNA sequence: TGCAGCGTATCCGGGGCGGAGTATTCCTACGAGCAGTACTTC. This codes for CSVSGAEYSYEQYF.